The 13 T cell receptor beta chains presented below share a single source sample, sequenced in a study of technical replicates of blood from a handful of donors. Clones were sequenced by immunoSEQ multiplex PCR, and TCRdb holds only the in-frame ones, with some missing. This table has some 77,000 clones, about 92% appearing once. Sequenced input: T cells isolated from PBMCs. These receptor sequences come from a human donor in good health.

The rearrangement joins TRBV6-5 to TRBJ1-2, with 10 bases lining up with TRBD1. V shed 6 bases and J 7 bases; nucleotides not matched to a gene: 8. The CDR3 is 14 amino acids. Germline lookup yields CDR1 MNHEY and CDR2 SVGAGI. For the CDR3, the DNA is TGTGCCAGCAGCCGGGACAGGGGAAGCTCTGGCTACACCTTC. Amino acid sequence: CASSRDRGSSGYTF.

The chain uses TRBV29-1 and TRBJ2-7; D might be TRBD2 (7 bases). The CDR3 length is 16 residues. The V gene lost 0 bases and the J gene lost 0 bases, with 15 bases spanning the gap. Per germline, CDR1 SQVTM and CDR2 ANQGSEA. The CDR3 DNA reads TGCAGCGTTGAAGAGAGGAACCGGGGGGCCTCCTACGAGCAGTACTTC. The encoded protein is CSVEERNRGASYEQYF.

The chain links TRBV4-1 to TRBJ2-4, with a possible D match to TRBD1 (6 bases). This CDR3 comprises 15 residues. CDR1 is MGHRA and CDR2 is YSYEKL in the germline V gene. V lost 3 bases, J lost 1 base, and 10 bases lay in between. CDR3: CASSQAQGAKNIQYF. The CDR3 nucleotides read TGCGCCAGCAGCCAGGCTCAGGGGGCCAAAAACATTCAGTACTTC.

The chain is built from TRBV19 and TRBJ1-1; a possible D gene is TRBD1 (5 bases). Trimming removed 7 bases at V and 6 bases at J, with 15 bases between. CDR1 and CDR2 (germline): LNHDA, SQIVND (reference sequence). The CDR3 loop spans 13 amino acids. The chain's CDR3 is CASNGGARPEAFF. DNA of the CDR3: TGTGCCAGTAACGGGGGTGCGCGCCCTGAAGCTTTCTTT.

This clone was seen a few times. The rearrangement joins TRBV6-5 to TRBJ1-2; TRBD1 might be the D (6 bases). The CDR3 length is 15 residues. V was pared by 2 bases and J by 0 bases, with 10 bases between. Germline lookup yields CDR1 MNHEY and CDR2 SVGAGI. The chain's CDR3 is CASSYRGKANYGYTF. CDR3 nucleotide sequence: TGTGCCAGCAGTTACAGGGGGAAGGCTAACTATGGCTACACCTTC.

This clone was detected only once. This chain joins TRBV11-2 and TRBJ1-1; D is perhaps TRBD1 (6 bases). The CDR3 contains 16 residues. Germline values: CDR1 SGHAT, CDR2 FQNNGV. Trimming took 2 bases from V and 2 from J, leaving 15 bases between them. CDR3: CASSLWSGHLNTEAFF. CDR3 DNA sequence: TGTGCCAGCAGCTTATGGTCGGGACACCTTAACACTGAAGCTTTCTTT.

The chain joins TRBV7-8 to TRBJ1-1; D is unresolved. Germline V CDR1 and CDR2: SGHVS, FQNEAQ. CDR3 size: 14 residues. V was trimmed by 0 bases and J by 5 bases, leaving 10 bases between them. The CDR3 coding sequence is TGTGCCAGCAGCTTAGCAGAGGGTACGACTGAAGCTTTCTTT. As protein: CASSLAEGTTEAFF.

The V call is TRBV6-5, the J call TRBJ2-7; possibly TRBD2 for D (6 bases). The germline V and J ends were trimmed by 2 bases and 0 bases, with 8 bases remaining between them. Germline values: CDR1 MNHEY, CDR2 SVGAGI. There are 14 residues in the CDR3. The CDR3 DNA reads TGTGCCAGCAGTTACAGGGGACTCTCCTACGAGCAGTACTTC. This sequence encodes CASSYRGLSYEQYF.

This chain links TRBV9 with TRBJ2-1, with 8 bases lining up with TRBD1. The germline V gene encodes CDR1 SGDLS and CDR2 YYNGEE. The CDR3 spans 17 residues. V was clipped by 0 bases and J by 0 bases; unmatched bases: 5. The CDR3 is CASSVVDRVFSYNEQFF. CDR3 DNA sequence: TGTGCCAGCAGCGTAGTGGACAGGGTGTTCTCCTACAATGAGCAGTTCTTC. Supplemented by reference TRBV9 and TRBJ2-1, the full variable domain reads DSGVTQTPKHLITATGQRVTLRCSPRSGDLSVYWYQQSLDQGLQFLIQYYNGEERAKGNILERFSAQQFPDLHSELNLSSLELGDSALYFCASSVVDRVFSYNEQFFGPGTRLTVL.

The chain carries TRBV5-1 and TRBJ2-7; perhaps TRBD2 as D (5 bases). Germline assignment: CDR1 SGHRS and CDR2 YFSETQ. The CDR3 has 15 amino acids. Trimming removed 4 bases from V and 5 bases from J, with 19 bases in between. The CDR3 loop reads CASSRPGSMIDEQYF. CDR3 DNA sequence: TGCGCCAGCAGCCGACCGGGATCTATGATAGACGAGCAGTACTTC.

This clone came up once. The V call is TRBV28, the J call TRBJ2-1; D is possibly TRBD2 (5 bases). Germline V gene lookup returns CDR1 MDHEN and CDR2 SYDVKM. V was trimmed by 5 bases and J by 14 bases, leaving 22 bases between them. This CDR3 is built from 14 residues. The CDR3 coding sequence is TGTGCCAGCAGTCCTGGGATTAGCGCCCACGGTGAGTTCTTC. Its protein is CASSPGISAHGEFF.

The V and J genes are TRBV2 and TRBJ2-5; a possible D gene is TRBD1 (6 bases). The CDR3 contains 13 residues. Germline lookup yields CDR1 SNHLY and CDR2 FYNNEI. V shed 3 bases and J shed 13 bases, with 18 bases lying between them. This CDR3 reads CASSDGLMGAPYF. For the CDR3, the DNA is TGTGCCAGCAGTGATGGGCTTATGGGGGCCCCGTACTTC.

The chain links TRBV7-8 to TRBJ1-1, with 9 bases identical to TRBD1. J lost 1 base, V lost 5 bases, and 5 bases had no gene match. This CDR3 contains 15 residues. Germline CDR1 is SGHVS and CDR2 is FQNEAQ. The CDR3 is CASSAGQGPNTEAFF. CDR3 nucleotide sequence: TGTGCCAGCAGCGCGGGACAGGGACCGAACACTGAAGCTTTCTTT.